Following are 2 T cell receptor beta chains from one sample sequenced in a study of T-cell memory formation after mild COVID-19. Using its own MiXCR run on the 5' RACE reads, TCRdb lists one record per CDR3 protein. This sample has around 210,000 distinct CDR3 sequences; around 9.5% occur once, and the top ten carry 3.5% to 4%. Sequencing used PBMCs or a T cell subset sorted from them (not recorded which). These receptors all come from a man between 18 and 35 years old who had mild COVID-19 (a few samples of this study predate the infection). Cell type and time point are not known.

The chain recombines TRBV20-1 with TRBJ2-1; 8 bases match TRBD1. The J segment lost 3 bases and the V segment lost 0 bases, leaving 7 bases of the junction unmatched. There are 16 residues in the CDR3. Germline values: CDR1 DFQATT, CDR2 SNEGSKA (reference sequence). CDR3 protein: CSARDFRTGIYNEQFF. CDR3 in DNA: TGCAGTGCTAGAGATTTCAGGACAGGGATCTACAATGAGCAGTTCTTC.

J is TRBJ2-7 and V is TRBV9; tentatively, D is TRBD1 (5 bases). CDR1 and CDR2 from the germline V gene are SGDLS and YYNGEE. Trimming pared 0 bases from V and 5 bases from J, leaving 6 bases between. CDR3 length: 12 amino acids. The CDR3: CASSVEGHEQYF. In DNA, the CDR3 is TGTGCCAGCAGCGTAGAGGGGCACGAGCAGTACTTC. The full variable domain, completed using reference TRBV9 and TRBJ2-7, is DSGVTQTPKHLITATGQRVTLRCSPRSGDLSVYWYQQSLDQGLQFLIQYYNGEERAKGNILERFSAQQFPDLHSELNLSSLELGDSALYFCASSVEGHEQYFGPGTRLTVT.